The sample holds one count of the clone carrying this T cell receptor beta chain. The antigen remains undetermined. The V gene's germline CDR1 is LGHNA and CDR2 YNFKEQ. The CDR3 is 15 amino acids. V lost 7 bases to trimming and J lost 2 bases, with 16 bases between them. This sample was taken from a study of shared clonotypes between healthy human individuals. Study results and limitations: For naive CD4 cells, approximately 4.7% of clonotypes were shared across a handful of donors.

DNA at around 200 ng, 25,000 to 30,000 T cell genomes, went into sorted-subset replicate PCRs. Clones were read by immunoSEQ multiplex PCR, and TCRdb kept only the in-frame ones, dropping some. Of approximately 2,000,000 clones detected, around 90% appear once; the ten largest clones hold approximately 0.4%. The sequence came from a man younger than 30 in good health. Some clones in this sample may be carry-over from other donors' samples. V usage is TRBV4-2 and J usage is TRBJ2-3; no firm D call. Sequencing was carried out using naive CD4+ T cells from PBMCs. Subset reported: CD45RA+ positively selected. For the CDR3, the DNA is TGTGCCAGCACCGAAGGTCGGCGGACCACAGATACGCAGTATTTT. Protein: CASTEGRRTTDTQYF.